This T cell receptor beta chain was retrieved from a study of blood T cell repertoires in COVID-19. Study-level background: There were acute and convalescent COVID-19 samples, and they came from the United States, Italy and Spain. PBMCs, B-cell-depleted T cells, or T cells provided the cDNA or gDNA that made up the material.

J lost 6 bases, V lost 2 bases, and 0 bases had no gene match. Germline V lookup: CDR1 MDHEN, CDR2 SYDVKM. This CDR3 comprises 13 residues. Original processing notes: How many nucleated cells were present was estimated from reference gene primer amplification. Data came from immunoSEQ multiplex PCR; TCRdb stores just in-frame clones and leaves some out. The V and J calls and clone size are taken from that table; D and trimming were inferred from the DNA. The data hold some 150,000 clones, with approximately 80% observed a single time. This clone was observed a handful of times. Source material: peripheral blood. This clonotype was sampled from a middle-aged woman with active or convalescent COVID-19. The genes are TRBV28 and TRBJ1-2, with TRBD1 matching over 10 bases. The CDR3 DNA reads as TGTGCCAGCAGTTTAGGGACAGGGGATGGCTACACCTTC. Translating it yields CASSLGTGDGYTF.